The 6 T cell receptor beta chains reported below all come from one sample, sequenced in a study of shared clonotypes between healthy human individuals. Only in-frame clones appear in the TCRdb table, and some are missing; sequencing was by immunoSEQ multiplex PCR. Of hundreds of thousands of clones in the sample, 73% were seen once. The sequencing input was memory CD4+ T cells sorted from blood. Subset noted: CD45RA-negative fraction. These receptors were collected from a woman in her 30s in good health.

The genes are TRBV7-3 and TRBJ2-7; D possibly corresponds to TRBD1 (5 bases). Germline V gene lookup returns CDR1 SGHTA and CDR2 FQGTGA. This CDR3 has 14 amino acids. V lost 0 bases and J lost 2, with 8 bases in between. CDR3 nucleotide sequence: TGTGCCAGCAGCTTAACGTGGGGCCCCTACGAGCAGTACTTC. This gives the protein CASSLTWGPYEQYF.

V gene TRBV11-3 combines with J gene TRBJ1-1; no reliable D call. The CDR3 loop spans 13 amino acids. V lost 5 bases to trimming and J lost 1 base, with 8 bases between them. The V gene's germline CDR1 is SGHNT and CDR2 YENEEA. Here the CDR3 reads CASSLTRNTEAFF. The CDR3 region has the DNA TGTGCCAGCAGCCTCACAAGGAACACTGAAGCTTTCTTT.

The chain uses TRBV30 and TRBJ1-2, with D possibly being TRBD1 (6 bases). This CDR3 region has 12 residues. The ends were cut back, 2 bases at V and 6 bases at J, with 10 bases in the middle. The germline V gene encodes CDR1 GTSNPN and CDR2 SVGIG (reference sequence). CDR3 region: CAWSQQGNGYTF. DNA for the CDR3: TGTGCCTGGAGTCAACAGGGTAATGGCTACACCTTC. The whole variable domain, remainder taken from reference TRBV30 and TRBJ1-2, is SQTIHQWPATLVQPVGSPLSLECTVEGTSNPNLYWYRQAAGRGLQLLFYSVGIGQISSEVPQNLSASRPQDRQFILSSKKLLLSDSGFYLCAWSQQGNGYTFGSGTRLTVV.

The chain couples TRBV7-2 to TRBJ2-5, with TRBD2 matching over 11 bases. Germline loops: CDR1 SGHTA, CDR2 FQGNSA. The J segment lost 4 bases and the V segment lost 2 bases, leaving 3 bases of the junction unmatched. The CDR3 is made up of 15 amino acids. The CDR3 bases are TGTGCCAGCAGCTTATCCACTAGCGGGAGAGAGACCCAGTACTTC. Translating it yields CASSLSTSGRETQYF.

The V call is TRBV11-2, the J call TRBJ2-7, with D tentatively TRBD1 (5 bases). Germline V lookup: CDR1 SGHAT, CDR2 FQNNGV. V was shortened by 7 bases and J by 0 bases, with 10 bases between the two germline ends. The CDR3 loop spans 13 amino acids. Here the CDR3 reads CASNTGSSYEQYF. CDR3 bases: TGTGCCAGCAACACAGGATCCTCCTACGAGCAGTACTTC.

This chain links TRBV29-1 with TRBJ2-7, with D unresolved. The CDR3 contains 11 residues. From germline, CDR1 is SQVTM and CDR2 ANQGSEA. V gave up 2 bases and J gave up 3 bases, with 5 bases separating them. The CDR3 protein is CSVENDYEQYF. The CDR3 coding sequence is TGCAGCGTTGAAAACGACTACGAGCAGTACTTC.